The present entry profiles one T cell receptor (beta chain) with its context. What antigen it recognizes has not been identified. The input lacks base qualities; no much larger clone sits a single base away. Cut back by 7 bases and 1 base, the V and J ends lie 13 bases apart. The CDR3, from cysteine to phenylalanine, totals 14 residues. The DNA shown is the 42-base CDR3, in frame from base 1. In the germline V gene (reference sequence), CDR1 corresponds to SGHAT and CDR2 to FQDESV. The cohort consisted of approximately 690 healthy bone marrow donors. All cohort members were sampled while nominally healthy, although unrecorded immune exposures were likely present. The donor tested CMV seronegative and was one of the 352 seronegative cohort members. Every donor gave a peripheral blood sample, and the peripheral blood mononuclear cells from that sample were used for TCR beta sequencing. The Qiagen DNeasy Blood Extraction Kit was used to extract genomic DNA from the blood cell samples.

The sample originates from a study of cytomegalovirus exposure and HLA in healthy donors (dated 2017 in TCRdb). The study in broad terms: In an earlier analysis of approximately 640 of the donors, around 290 Gb of sequence data and 100 million or so unique TCR beta sequences from some 170 million T cells were reported. An early release covering 500 to 750 HLA-typed donors comprised about 300 gigabases of sequencing data and about 90 million unique TCR sequences. Among the roughly 400 genotyped donors, under 90% belonged to the genetic ancestry cluster associated with self-reported Caucasian donors. The aim of the study was to test whether cataloging public T cell receptors could identify signatures of past pathogen exposure. The study profiled the T cell repertoires of around 700 subjects by immunosequencing and related them to cytomegalovirus serostatus. Besides the first cohort of roughly 700 subjects, a separate validation cohort made up of over 95 different subjects was used. To predict cytomegalovirus infection status, the study brought together high-throughput TCR immunosequencing, statistical association of individual TCRs with disease status, and machine learning. In a later analysis, previously published TCR beta repertoires from 550 to 700 donors were re-analyzed and high-resolution HLA genotyping was added so that TCR occurrence patterns could be studied. The later analysis used no new phenotypic data to find candidate immune exposures, relying instead on TCR beta sequences and their occurrence across donors. In an earlier analysis of 500 to 650 of the donors, high-throughput TCR beta sequencing was used to judge whether each TCR beta V gene segment behaved as functional or pseudogenic. Alongside the repertoire data, information on donor age, sex, ethnicity and CMV serostatus was compiled. A later genetic analysis used genome-wide SNP genotypes for about 65% of the 666 donors, treating that subset as a discovery cohort. Every discovery cohort repertoire had been produced on one sequencing platform. Class I and class II HLA loci were covered by the typing at four-digit resolution. Typing coverage differed by locus: A, B, C, DRB1 and DQB1 were typed in about 629-630 donors, DQA1 in about 560, DPA1 in roughly 590, and DPB1 in just under 490. Four or five DR-DQ haplotypes were handled as single units for association and clustering because linkage in the cohort was strong. Among 398 genotyped donors of the cohort, an average of around 240,000 unique TCR beta nucleotide sequences were sequenced per donor, roughly 20% of them non-productive.

Library method: the immunoSEQ multiplex PCR assay. For the multiplex PCR, a mixture combining 60 forward primers for TCR Vbeta segments and 13 reverse primers for TCR Jbeta segments was used. Amplification of the CDR3 region of rearranged TCR beta genes was performed with a multiplex PCR assay on genomic DNA. On the Illumina HiSeq System, the amplified TCR beta libraries were sequenced as 87-base-pair reads. In the authors' own workflow: Across the 600 to 700 repertoires, a later analysis counted roughly 77 million unique TCR beta chains, 9 million to 14 million of which were shared by at least two donors. To remove PCR and sequencing errors, raw reads were error-corrected and collapsed into unique sequences using a nearest-neighbor algorithm that merged closely related sequences. To assign V, D and J gene segments, CDR3 sequences were aligned to IMGT reference sequences. For a sequence to be retained, a match of at least six nucleotides was required to both a V gene segment and a J gene segment. Rearrangements were classified as productive when the CDR3 lacked stop codons and remained in frame with V and J, and all other rearrangements were classified as non-productive. CDR3 was defined according to IMGT convention as the region running from the second conserved V-encoded cysteine to the conserved J-encoded phenylalanine. The earlier analysis of about 590 of the donors excluded sequences that lacked an unambiguous match to a single V gene segment. An earlier analysis of under 750 of the donors called V segments functional above 56.7% productive rearrangements and segregating when the between-donor standard deviation exceeded 5%. A statistical classification framework was built for diagnosing cytomegalovirus status from the catalog of TCR beta chain sequences. In a later analysis, V and J genes were assigned by comparing TCR nucleotide sequences against IMGT/GENE-DB human TR gene sequences. Using the TCRdist pipeline, a later analysis assigned CDR3 sequences along with most-parsimonious VDJ recombination scenarios. A later analysis defined each TCR beta chain by its CDR3 amino acid sequence plus V-gene family, and excluded reads lacking a unique V-gene family. A later analysis removed 550 to 650 highly shared, low-generation-probability nucleotide sequences to deal with suspected cross-contamination and a sequencing artifact. For each public chain, a later analysis derived a clonal expansion index from normalized ranks of inferred template counts within each repertoire. Generation probabilities in a later analysis came from a VDJ recombination model fitted to out-of-frame rearrangements, and those results were checked against IGoR. A later analysis scored TCR-TCR, TCR-HLA and TCR-CMV co-occurrence with hypergeometric tests, applying a repertoire-size bias correction to TCR pairs. In a later analysis, false discovery rates were estimated by permuting HLA or CMV assignments 20 times. In a later analysis, co-occurring TCRs were grouped using DBSCAN, with TCRdist sequence similarity added in when clustering inside HLA-allele-positive subsets. Repertoires with fewer than 30,000 or more than 120,000 public chains were left out of co-occurrence clustering, as were five repertoires with anomalous nucleotide sharing. TCRdb re-hosts the immuneACCESS table, in-frame sequences only. Its copies lack some clones; in the studies checked, an unresolved V gene accounts for under half of them, and the cause for the rest is not known. The D gene and trimming were derived from the DNA, and the V and J assignments and clone size from that table. Counted in this sample were 75,000 to 90,000 clones; approximately 78% of them appeared once. The leading ten clones occupy 4.5% of the sample.

Study-level results and caveats: Roughly uniform sequencing depth across donors was assumed in presence/absence analyses, although this assumption may not hold. Roughly 15 rarely observed V segments, including chromosome 9 orphons, were excluded from the earlier analysis of about 500 of the donors because counts were too low. The classifier was reported to diagnose cytomegalovirus status with high specificity and sensitivity in both the original and validation cohorts. According to the authors, the approach could potentially be generalized to other disease states and immunological phenotypes. A later analysis associated about 17,000 TCR beta sequences with specific HLA alleles at a false discovery rate of 0.05. Most CMV-associated TCR beta chains appeared to be HLA-restricted in a later analysis, and the HLA associations seemed to be driven largely by CMV exposure. An earlier analysis of around 500 of the donors showed that most TCR beta V segments appeared in productive rearrangements either about 90% or about 30% of the time, which broadly matched IMGT annotations. A cluster of highly shared sequence variants was judged likely to be a technical artifact of the sequencing pipeline. In the study, 150 to 200 TCR beta chains were listed as associated with cytomegalovirus. Three of the identified cytomegalovirus-associated TCR beta chains were confirmed in vitro to be specific for cytomegalovirus antigens. A further reported finding was that TCR beta sequences accurately predicted the HLA-A and HLA-B alleles for most subjects in the first cohort. A later genetic analysis reported fewer N-insertions in productive TCRs among donors in an Asian-associated ancestry cluster than the roughly 650-donor mean. An association between a missense DCLRE1C variant and V-gene and J-gene trimming of TCR beta chains was found in a later genetic analysis and replicated in an independent cohort. The 87-base-pair reads could not distinguish some IMGT-functional V segments, including TRBV6-2 and TRBV6-3, so those segments were excluded. In a later analysis, several top co-occurrence clusters were reported to appear linked to parvovirus B19, influenza, CMV and Epstein-Barr virus. Strong co-occurrence of HLA alleles, especially DR and DQ, made assigning TCR associations to individual alleles difficult. Linkage disequilibrium might explain the correlated functional status among segregating V segments, but an unknown experimental factor could not be ruled out. For the cohort, immune exposure information was limited to CMV serostatus. This cohort had only TCR beta chains sequenced, and the lack of alpha or paired-chain data limited which features could be detected. HLA typing was unavailable for some donors at each locus, so association tests used only the typed subset. In a later analysis, the rate of TCR association differed among HLA loci, with DRB1 alleles having the most associated TCRs and HLA-C alleles having the fewest. While some public TCRs were present in many individuals, most TCR sequences turned up only very rarely across donors. In a later analysis, HLA-associated TCR beta chains showed more clonal expansion and lower generation probabilities than non-associated chains that were equally common.

The chain couples TRBV11-1 to TRBJ1-1, with the D gene not clear enough to name. This receptor was identified in a man aged 40-49 years in good health and CMV-seronegative. Sequencing used PBMCs. CDR3 loop: CASMGRAGNTEAFF. The nucleotides read TGTGCCAGCATGGGTAGGGCGGGGAACACTGAAGCTTTCTTT.